The T cell receptor (beta chain) under discussion was sequenced for a study of response to subunit inactivated influenza vaccine. This clonotype was counted between two and nine times. Its antigen is currently unknown. Sequence at one end of the junction differs from germline and may be a read error. Each CDR3 protein is one row after TCRdb ran MiXCR on the RT-PCR reads. Seen here are about 700,000 distinct CDR3 sequences, approximately 13% observed once, and the top ten hold around 6.5%. This CDR3 has 15 residues. The germline V gene has CDR1 DFQATT and CDR2 SNEGSKA (reference sequence). Study observations and caveats: Each seasonal influenza vaccination recruits few new T cells, the authors suggested.

Specimen: PBMCs from blood, collected around two weeks before vaccination. The chain is built from TRBV20-1 and TRBJ2-3, with 9 bases aligning to TRBD2. The source is a middle-aged man who received an inactivated influenza vaccine. CDR3 protein: CSARGVAGAPDTQYF. The CDR3 nucleotides read TGCAGTGCCAGAGGAGTAGCGGGAGCCCCAGATACGCAGTATTTT.